This T cell receptor (beta chain) was captured in a study of shared clonotypes between healthy human individuals. Study details: There were three CD4 naive, three CD4 memory, two CD8 naive and one CD8 memory plates per donor.

Per germline, CDR1 KGHSH and CDR2 LQKENI. The CDR3 consists of 15 residues. Trimming stripped 2 bases from V and 3 bases from J, with 14 bases between. Naive CD8 isolation took CD45RO-negative cells positively selected for CCR7 and excluded terminally differentiated effector memory CD45RA+ cells. All donors were healthy HIV-negative adults lacking recent acute infections or vaccinations. Study conclusions and caveats: Donor scarcity curtailed the genetic and exposure-history diversity represented herein.

In the sorted-subset replicate PCRs, 150 to 200 ng DNA, 25,000 to 30,000 T cell genomes, was used. The method was immunoSEQ multiplex PCR; TCRdb's version includes in-frame clones alone and lacks a portion of them. The sample shows 550,000 to 750,000 clones, nearly 97% of them seen only once. Notes on this clone: Its specificity is unknown.

V is TRBV18 and J is TRBJ2-7, with D tentatively TRBD2 (6 bases). This receptor was identified in a woman in her thirties in good health. The source material was naive CD8+ T cells sorted from blood. CDR3 nucleotide sequence: TGTGCCAGCTCACCAGTAGGAGGGATGTTCTACGAGCAGTACTTC. It specifies CASSPVGGMFYEQYF.